This T cell receptor (beta chain) was recovered during a study of blood T cells in healthy people across ages (dated by TCRdb to between 2014 and 2017). For context, the study as a whole: In model experiments, template switching captured about one uniquely barcoded TCR beta cDNA molecule for every two T cells. To track age-related changes in TCR beta repertoire diversity, the study relied on deep sequencing normalized with unique cDNA molecular identifiers. Four age groups were formed from the donors: young (average approximately 16 years), middle-aged (roughly 38), aged (62) and long-lived (roughly 81). To avoid experimental bias, donors of different ages were randomly spread across the sequencing lanes. Two additional independent replicas of 1 million unique cDNA reads from the same blood draw were analyzed for two donors (one aged 18 to 30 and one aged 80 or older).

Library generation was performed with 5' RACE. Instrument on record: Illumina HiSeq 2500. The second PCR ran for roughly 6 to 11 cycles and used a J-beta primer mix along with a sample-barcoded 5' primer. Each TCR beta cDNA molecule received a unique molecular identifier from a template-switch 5' adaptor carrying 12 random nucleotides. At least 3 million CDR3-containing paired-end reads were obtained from each sample. The Mint cDNA synthesis kit, primed by a TRBC-specific oligonucleotide, was used to synthesize first-strand cDNA from all RNA. After uracil-DNA glycosylase treatment, a first 18-cycle PCR used universal primers M1SS and BC2_uni_R on all cDNA. From the authors' description of their analysis: For normalization, 1 million high-quality reads were randomly selected from each sample, with every read carrying a distinct molecular identifier. Reads sharing molecular identifiers were discarded rather than binned into consensus sequences. CDR3 identification, clonotype clustering and error correction used MiTCR with a Q25 quality threshold and the strictest error-elimination algorithm. Lower-bound total TCR beta diversity was estimated with a nonparametric unseen species model using Euler transformation. The raw public reads went through TCRdb reprocessing: fastp at Q25, MiXCR clone calling, in-frame beta chains kept. Rows with a matching CDR3 protein are joined into one entry that keeps the most common DNA and genes. These V and J calls originate from TCRdb's pipeline instead of the authors' own analysis. This sample is represented by hundreds of thousands of distinct CDR3 sequences; approximately 40% of them were singletons. Together, the top ten hold around 32% of the sample.

In regard to this clonotype: Its antigen is not yet known. It has no much larger one-base neighbor in the sample; base qualities were not kept.

Broader findings and caveats from the paper: The percentage of naive T cells measured by flow cytometry correlated strongly with observed TCR beta diversity. Since profiling was done on bulk unsorted PBMCs, naive and antigen-experienced compartments could not be conclusively compared. Estimates of total diversity based on one million sequenced T cells were regarded as lower bounds and as underestimates. Donor CMV infection status was unknown, potentially confounding age-related changes in expanded clonotypes. Observed TCR beta diversity per million T cells fell roughly linearly with age, and a significant reduction was already apparent by age roughly 41. The long-lived group showed more naive CD4+ T cells, fewer expanded clones and increased TCR diversity than the aged group, suggesting age selection.

Donors were 35 to 40 systemically healthy Caucasian individuals from Russia aged 6 to 90 years. Each donor gave 9.5 to 10 milliliters of peripheral blood, drawn into EDTA-treated Vacutainer tubes. Ficoll-Paque density-gradient centrifugation was used to isolate PBMCs, with at least 6.5 million per sample. Trizol reagent was used to extract total RNA from the PBMCs, yielding at least 5 micrograms per sample. For every donor, an aliquot of PBMCs went through flow cytometry to measure the percentages of naive CD45RAhigh/CD27high T cells. Based on the germline V gene (reference sequence), the CDR1 and CDR2 sequences are DFQATT and SNEGSKA. Including the terminal cysteine and phenylalanine, the CDR3 comprises 14 residues. The DNA shown is the 42-base CDR3, in frame from base 1. V is reduced by 3 bases and J by 6 bases, leaving a spacing of 17 bases between them.

The sequencing sample was made of blood. The receptor was isolated from a man older than 75 in good health. Recombination connected TRBV20-1 to TRBJ1-1; 5 matching bases give a weak D call of TRBD1. The DNA sequence is given as TGCAGTGCTAGTGTCCACATGGGAGGGGCTGAAGCTTTCTTT. Its protein reads: CSASVHMGGAEAFF.